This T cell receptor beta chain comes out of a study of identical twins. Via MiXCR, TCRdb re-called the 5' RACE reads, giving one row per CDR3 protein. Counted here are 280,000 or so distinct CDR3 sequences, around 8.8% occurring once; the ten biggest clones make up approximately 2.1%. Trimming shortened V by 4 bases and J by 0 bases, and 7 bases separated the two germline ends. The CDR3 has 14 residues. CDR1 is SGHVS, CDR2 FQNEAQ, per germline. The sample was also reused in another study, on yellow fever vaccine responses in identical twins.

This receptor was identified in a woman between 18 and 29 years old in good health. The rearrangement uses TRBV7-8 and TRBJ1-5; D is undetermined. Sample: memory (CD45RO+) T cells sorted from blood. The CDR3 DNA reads TGTGCCAGCAGCTCGACGGTTAGCAATCAGCCCCAGCATTTT. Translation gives CASSSTVSNQPQHF.